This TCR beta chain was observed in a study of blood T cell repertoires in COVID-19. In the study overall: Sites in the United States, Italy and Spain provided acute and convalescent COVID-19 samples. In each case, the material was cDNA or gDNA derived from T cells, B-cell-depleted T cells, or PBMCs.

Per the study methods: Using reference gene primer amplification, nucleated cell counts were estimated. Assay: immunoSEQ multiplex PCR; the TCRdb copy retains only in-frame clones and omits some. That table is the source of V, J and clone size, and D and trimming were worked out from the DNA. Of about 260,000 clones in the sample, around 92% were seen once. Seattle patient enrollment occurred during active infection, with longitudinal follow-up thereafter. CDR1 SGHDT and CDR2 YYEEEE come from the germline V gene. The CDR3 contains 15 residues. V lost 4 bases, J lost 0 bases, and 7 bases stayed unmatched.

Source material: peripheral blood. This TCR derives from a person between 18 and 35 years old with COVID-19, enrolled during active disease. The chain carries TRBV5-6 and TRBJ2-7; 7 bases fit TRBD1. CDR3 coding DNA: TGTGCCAGCAGCCCATGGGACAGTCTCTCCTACGAGCAGTACTTC. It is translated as CASSPWDSLSYEQYF.